Listed below are T cell receptor beta chains from one sample, sequenced in a study of human T cells and chemical hapten exposure. TCRdb re-analysed the RACE reads in MiXCR, keeping a single row per CDR3 protein. Of 300,000 to 400,000 distinct CDR3 sequences in the sample, approximately 5% were seen once. This specimen consisted of whole blood, obtained in connection with sensitization to the hapten diphenylcyclopropenone (DPC). These TCRs come from a woman aged 45-59 years with alopecia areata. Some clones in this sample may be carry-over from other donors' samples. Each CDR3 is given with its conserved first and last residue. The D gene is left open where the match is weak. The size of a clone is reported for some rows only, either as once, few or many, or as a class for expanded clones.

v_gene	j_gene	len	abundance	d_gene	CDR3nt	CDR3aa
TRBV30	TRBJ2-7	13	few	.	TGTGCCTGCCGTGAAGGGGGATCCTACGAGCAGTACTTC	CACREGGSYEQYF
TRBV11-2	TRBJ1-2	13	many	.	TGTGCCAGCAGCTTCCTTCAAGGGGATGGCTACACCTTC	CASSFLQGDGYTF
TRBV10-3	TRBJ2-3	15	.	TRBD2	TGTGCCATCAGCTCCGCTAGCGGCGGTACAGATACGCAGTATTTT	CAISSASGGTDTQYF
TRBV11-2	TRBJ2-5	16	few	TRBD2	TGTGCCAGCAGCTGGCCGGGGGGGGCGAGTCAAGAGACCCAGTACTTC	CASSWPGGASQETQYF
TRBV30	TRBJ2-2	13	many	.	TGTGCCTGGAGTGCCCTATCGACCGGGGAGCTGTTTTTT	CAWSALSTGELFF
TRBV29-1	TRBJ1-1	15	.	.	TGCAGCGTTGAATACCCGGGCCAGGTGGTTTTGGAAGCTTTCTTT	CSVEYPGQVVLEAFF
TRBV10-3	TRBJ2-3	19	.	TRBD2	TGTGCCATCAGTGAGTCGGGTAGCGGGAGGGTCAACGTCAGAGATACGCAGTATTTT	CAISESGSGRVNVRDTQYF
TRBV11-2	TRBJ2-3	17	.	.	TGTGCCAGCAGCCCTAGGGTGGCTAGCTTGGGCACAGATACGCAGTATTTT	CASSPRVASLGTDTQYF
TRBV7-2	TRBJ1-1	15	many	TRBD1	TGTGCCAGCAGCTTCACGGGGACAGAGAACACTGAAGCTTTCTTT	CASSFTGTENTEAFF
TRBV6-5	TRBJ2-1	13	.	.	TGTGCCAGCACCACGGACCCCTACAATGAGCAGTTCTTC	CASTTDPYNEQFF
TRBV7-2	TRBJ2-4	15	.	.	TGTGCCAGCAGCTTAGTCGGTCCACCCGGGGACATTCAGTACTTC	CASSLVGPPGDIQYF
TRBV12-3/TRBV12-4	TRBJ1-1	15	many	TRBD1	TGTGCCAGCAGTTTTGGGCCACAGGGGGTCACTGAAGCTTTCTTT	CASSFGPQGVTEAFF
TRBV5-1	TRBJ1-1	14	few	.	TGCGCCAGCAGCGGGACTCAAACAAACACTGAAGCTTTCTTT	CASSGTQTNTEAFF
TRBV7-8	TRBJ1-5	15	many	.	TGTGCCAGCAGCCCAGCGGGGGGCTACAATCAGCCCCAGCATTTT	CASSPAGGYNQPQHF
TRBV6-2/TRBV6-3	TRBJ1-5	17	few	TRBD1	TGTGCCAGCAGTCTCACCCACGGGACAGGGGTCAATCAGCCCCAGCATTTT	CASSLTHGTGVNQPQHF
TRBV6-1	TRBJ1-5	14	.	.	TGTGCCAGCACACAGATCGATAGCAATCAGCCCCAGCATTTT	CASTQIDSNQPQHF
TRBV12-3/TRBV12-4	TRBJ1-5	15	many	.	TGTGCCAGCAGTTTAAGATCTGGGGGCAATCAGCCCCAGCATTTT	CASSLRSGGNQPQHF
TRBV11-2	TRBJ1-1	15	few	TRBD1	TGTGCCAGCAGCCAATGGGACAGGGGTACCACTGAAGCTTTCTTT	CASSQWDRGTTEAFF
TRBV24-1	TRBJ2-7	14	.	TRBD1	TGTGCCACCAGTGAATCTGGACAGGGTCGCGAGCAGTACTTC	CATSESGQGREQYF
TRBV5-4	TRBJ1-2	14	many	.	TGTGCCAGCAGCTTGATATCGCTCCCTTGGGGCTACACCTTC	CASSLISLPWGYTF
TRBV4-2	TRBJ1-2	15	few	.	TGTGCCAGCAGCCAAGATTTAGAGGGTCGATATGGCTACACCTTC	CASSQDLEGRYGYTF
TRBV5-1	TRBJ1-1	14	many	.	TGCGCCAGCAGCTTGGACAGGGTATACACTGAAGCTTTCTTT	CASSLDRVYTEAFF
TRBV5-1	TRBJ2-7	13	.	.	TGCGCCAGCAGCCCGGACAGCACCTACGAGCAGTACTTC	CASSPDSTYEQYF
TRBV6-2/TRBV6-3	TRBJ1-5	14	many	.	TGTGCCAGCAGCTACACGGCAGGGGTCCAGCCCCAGCATTTT	CASSYTAGVQPQHF
TRBV29-1	TRBJ2-3	14	many	.	TGCAGCTCTGGGGTGGCCTTAAGCACAGATACGCAGTATTTT	CSSGVALSTDTQYF
TRBV28	TRBJ2-1	11	many	.	TGTGCCAGCAGTTTGATTTATGAGCAGTTCTTC	CASSLIYEQFF
TRBV12-3/TRBV12-4	TRBJ1-5	13	many	.	TGTGCCAGCAGTTTAGGGGAGGGACAGCCCCAGCATTTT	CASSLGEGQPQHF
TRBV6-6	TRBJ1-1	14	many	.	TGTGCCAGCAGACTCCTCCTGGGGAACACTGAAGCTTTCTTT	CASRLLLGNTEAFF
TRBV28	TRBJ2-1	16	many	.	TGTGCCAGCAGCTCAGCCGGACTGGCCCCCTACAATGAGCAGTTCTTC	CASSSAGLAPYNEQFF
TRBV7-2	TRBJ2-3	16	many	.	TGTGCCAGCAGCTTAGACCCCGGGCCCAGCACAGATACGCAGTATTTT	CASSLDPGPSTDTQYF
TRBV7-9	TRBJ2-2	13	.	.	TGTGGCAGCAGCTTTGTAGTTTCCGGGGAGCTGTTTTTT	CGSSFVVSGELFF
TRBV18	TRBJ1-2	14	few	TRBD1	TGTGCCAGCTCACCCGGGACAGGGGATAATGGCTACACCTTC	CASSPGTGDNGYTF
TRBV5-1	TRBJ2-7	14	few	TRBD1	TGCGCCAGCAGCTTTAGGCAGGGGGCGGTCGAGCAGTACTTC	CASSFRQGAVEQYF
TRBV19	TRBJ2-1	15	few	.	TGTGCCAGTAGTATTGGGGACTTGAGGGTAAATGAGCAGTTCTTC	CASSIGDLRVNEQFF
TRBV12-3/TRBV12-4	TRBJ2-5	12	many	.	TGTGCCAGCAGTTTAGCGCGTAGGACCCAGTACTTC	CASSLARRTQYF
TRBV12-3/TRBV12-4	TRBJ2-7	17	.	TRBD2	TGTGCCAGCAGCAATGGAGTAGCGGGGGAACCCTCCTACGAGCAGTACTTC	CASSNGVAGEPSYEQYF
TRBV12-5	TRBJ2-1	18	few	TRBD2	TGTGCTAGTGGTTTGGTAACATTAGCGGGAGGGCCGGGGAATGAGCAGTTCTTC	CASGLVTLAGGPGNEQFF
TRBV28	TRBJ2-7	14	many	.	TGTGCCAGCACCCCCCGGGGGAGCTCCTACGAGCAGTACTTC	CASTPRGSSYEQYF
TRBV29-1	TRBJ2-7	17	many	TRBD2	TGCAGCGTTGAACTCCGGGGCCCCGGGAGGGCCCAGTACGAGCAGTACTTC	CSVELRGPGRAQYEQYF
TRBV7-2	TRBJ2-7	14	many	.	TGTGCCAGCAGCCCCGTGGGGGGCGCGTACGAGCAGTACTTC	CASSPVGGAYEQYF
TRBV29-1	TRBJ1-5	16	few	.	TGCAGCGTTGAAGCCGGCAGGATGGGGGACAATCAGCCCCAGCATTTT	CSVEAGRMGDNQPQHF
TRBV5-1	TRBJ1-1	17	many	TRBD1	TGCGCCAGCAGCCCAGGACAGGGAAGGACTATAACGGCTGAAGCTTTCTTT	CASSPGQGRTITAEAFF
TRBV25-1	TRBJ1-2	15	.	TRBD1	TGTGCCAGCAGTGGGGTCGACGTCAGGGGGTATGGCTACACCTTC	CASSGVDVRGYGYTF
TRBV11-2	TRBJ2-6	17	.	.	TGTGCCAGCAGCTTCCGGCCAGGGGCAACCGGGGCCAACGTCCTGACTTTC	CASSFRPGATGANVLTF
TRBV6-2/TRBV6-3	TRBJ2-2	17	many	.	TGTGCCAGCAGTTACTCACCCGGGACCTTACACACCGGGGAGCTGTTTTTT	CASSYSPGTLHTGELFF
TRBV6-5	TRBJ2-7	15	few	TRBD1	TGTGCCAGCAGTTACTCGAGGACAGGGGGCTACGAGCAGTACTTC	CASSYSRTGGYEQYF
TRBV28	TRBJ2-1	16	few	.	TGTGCCAGCAGCCCCAGGGCATGGCGGCCTAATCGCGAGCAGTTCTTC	CASSPRAWRPNREQFF